These 24 T cell receptor beta chains share one sample of origin, sequenced in a study of technical replicates of blood from a few donors. The repertoire was sequenced with immunoSEQ multiplex PCR; TCRdb's copy has only in-frame clones and lacks some. The sample gives over 55,000 clones, around 87% of which show up once; approximately 4.9% is in the top ten. Source material: PBMCs. The receptors derive from a human donor in good health. Some clones in this sample may be carry-over from other donors' samples.

The rearrangement links TRBV4-2 to TRBJ1-4; 11 bases line up with TRBD1. J gave up 7 bases and V 3 bases, and 1 base lay outside the gene matches. The length of the CDR3 is 14 residues. CDR1 is LGHNA, CDR2 YNFKEQ, per germline. Here the CDR3 DNA reads TGTGCCAGCAGCCAGGGACAGGGGGGTGAAAAACTGTTTTTT. The encoded protein is CASSQGQGGEKLFF.

This chain connects TRBV7-3 to TRBJ2-5; TRBD1 might be the D (6 bases). V lost 5 bases and J 4 bases, leaving 11 bases between the germline ends. This CDR3 has 13 amino acids. From germline, CDR1 is SGHTA and CDR2 FQGTGA. CDR3 sequence: CASSRGGRETQYF. DNA of the CDR3: TGTGCCAGCAGCCGAGGGGGTAGAGAGACCCAGTACTTC.

The chain links TRBV5-1 to TRBJ1-1; 8 bases map to TRBD1. V lost 4 bases to trimming and J lost 1 base; unmatched junction nucleotides: 9. This CDR3 has 16 residues. Germline assignment: CDR1 SGHRS and CDR2 YFSETQ. This chain's CDR3 is CASSQGTGRANTEAFF. CDR3 in DNA: TGCGCCAGCAGCCAAGGGACAGGTAGAGCGAACACTGAAGCTTTCTTT.

The rearrangement links TRBV28 to TRBJ2-7; D is unclear. V was clipped by 3 bases and J by 7 bases, with 13 bases between them. The CDR3 loop spans 13 amino acids. Germline V lookup: CDR1 MDHEN, CDR2 SYDVKM. The CDR3, as DNA: TGTGCCAGCAGTTTGCCGGCCTTGGAGGAGCAGTACTTC. It codes for CASSLPALEEQYF.

This clone was seen more than once but under ten times. This chain connects TRBV19 to TRBJ1-2, with TRBD1 identical over 7 bases. V was pared by 7 bases and J by 4 bases, with 3 bases of the junction left unmatched. The germline CDR1 and CDR2 sequences are LNHDA and SQIVND (reference sequence). This CDR3 is built from 12 residues. In DNA form, the CDR3 reads TGTGCCAGTAAAAACAGGGGCTATGGCTACACCTTC. Amino acids: CASKNRGYGYTF.

The genes are TRBV5-1 and TRBJ2-1, with TRBD2 matching 10 bases. Trimming removed 4 bases from V and 8 bases from J; junction bases left unmatched: 9. The CDR3 extends over 15 amino acids. From germline, CDR1 is SGHRS and CDR2 YFSETQ. The CDR3 DNA follows: TGCGCCAGCAGCCCAAAGCGGGGGGGCTTCGATGAGCAGTTCTTC. Translation: CASSPKRGGFDEQFF.

A single count supports this clone. The chain has TRBV7-9 and TRBJ2-3, with 8 bases aligning to TRBD2. Germline lookup yields CDR1 SEHNR and CDR2 FQNEAQ (reference sequence). CDR3 length: 16 residues. V gave up 3 bases and J gave up 1 base; unmatched junction bases: 6. The CDR3 coding sequence is TGTGCCAGCAGCTTGGGGCGAGCGGGAGGCACAGATACGCAGTATTTT. As protein: CASSLGRAGGTDTQYF.

The rearrangement uses TRBV5-1 and TRBJ2-7; possible D gene TRBD1, 6 bases. The CDR3 totals 15 residues. In germline, CDR1 is SGHRS, CDR2 YFSETQ. V was shortened by 2 bases and J by 2 bases, with 14 bases between the two germline ends. The DNA of the CDR3 is TGCGCCAGCAGCTTCACCGGGACAACGACCTACGAGCAGTACTTC. It encodes CASSFTGTTTYEQYF.

The rearrangement joins TRBV6-6 to TRBJ2-3, with 10 bases aligning to TRBD1. The V gene end was trimmed by 2 bases and the J gene end by 4 bases; junction bases not matched to a gene: 3. Germline V gene data show CDR1 as MNHNY and CDR2 as SVGAGI (reference sequence). This CDR3 has 15 residues. CDR3 protein: CASSYGTGDADTQYF. The CDR3 coding sequence is TGTGCCAGCAGTTACGGGACAGGGGACGCAGATACGCAGTATTTT.

The chain combines TRBV10-1 with TRBJ2-3; 7 positions agree with TRBD2. The CDR3 is made up of 16 amino acids. Trimming cost V 7 bases and J 5 bases; bases outside gene matches: 15. From germline, CDR1 is WNHNN and CDR2 SYGVQD (reference sequence). The CDR3 DNA reads as TGCGCCAGCACCCCATCGGGGAGGGATCGCGGAGATACGCAGTATTTT. It yields the protein CASTPSGRDRGDTQYF.

This clone has a handful of counts. The chain employs TRBV5-4 and TRBJ1-1; D gene ambiguous. CDR3 size: 12 residues. V dropped 5 bases and J dropped 4 bases, with 9 bases sitting between them. Germline-derived CDR1 and CDR2 are SGHNT and YYREEE (reference sequence). CDR3 in DNA: TGTGCCAGCAGTTTATTCTCCACTGAAGCTTTCTTT. Protein sequence: CASSLFSTEAFF.

This CDR3 reads CASSLIPLSGDTDTQYF. CDR3 sequence (DNA): TGTGCCAGCAGCCTAATCCCTTTGAGCGGGGACACAGATACGCAGTATTTT. The rearrangement joins TRBV9 to TRBJ2-3, with TRBD2 matching 7 bases. The CDR3 has 17 residues. The ends lost 4 bases at V and 2 bases at J; junction bases unmatched: 13. Germline V CDR1 and CDR2: SGDLS, YYNGEE. Drawing the rest from reference TRBV9 and TRBJ2-3, the complete variable domain is DSGVTQTPKHLITATGQRVTLRCSPRSGDLSVYWYQQSLDQGLQFLIQYYNGEERAKGNILERFSAQQFPDLHSELNLSSLELGDSALYFCASSLIPLSGDTDTQYFGPGTRLTVL.

The gene calls are TRBV7-2 and TRBJ2-5; 9 positions match TRBD2. Germline-derived CDR1 and CDR2 are SGHTA and FQGNSA. J lost 5 bases, V lost 4 bases, and 11 bases had no gene match. The CDR3 extends over 16 amino acids. Written as DNA, the CDR3 is TGTGCCAGCAGCTCCGAGGGGCGGGGGGGCCGCGAGACCCAGTACTTC. It codes for CASSSEGRGGRETQYF.

The count of this clone is one. This chain links TRBV7-2 with TRBJ2-7; a weak D match, TRBD2 (6 bases). This CDR3 spans 15 amino acids. V gave up 1 base and J gave up 0 bases, with 10 bases separating them. Germline V lookup: CDR1 SGHTA, CDR2 FQGNSA. The CDR3 here is CASSLVAGSSYEQYF. DNA of the CDR3: TGTGCCAGCAGCTTAGTTGCGGGAAGCTCCTACGAGCAGTACTTC.

The chain combines TRBV9 with TRBJ1-2; D might be TRBD1 (6 bases). Germline V gene lookup returns CDR1 SGDLS and CDR2 YYNGEE. The CDR3 loop spans 18 amino acids. Trimming shortened V by 4 bases and J by 4 bases, and 26 bases separated the two germline ends. The CDR3, as DNA: TGTGCCAGCAGCATAGGGGGTGGAGGGGCAGGATTTGGCTATGGCTACACCTTC. Amino acid sequence: CASSIGGGGAGFGYGYTF.

This clone was detected only once. The chain links TRBV2 to TRBJ2-7, with a tentative D call TRBD1 (5 bases). The CDR3 has 14 residues. V dropped 7 bases and J dropped 2 bases, with 15 bases sitting between them. Germline assignment: CDR1 SNHLY and CDR2 FYNNEI. For the CDR3, the DNA is TGTGCCAGCAACAAGCGACAGAGCACCTACGAGCAGTACTTC. Protein sequence: CASNKRQSTYEQYF. The complete variable domain, with remaining parts taken from reference TRBV2 and TRBJ2-7, reads EPEVTQTPSHQVTQMGQEVILRCVPISNHLYFYWYRQILGQKVEFLVSFYNNEISEKSEIFDDQFSVERPDGSNFTLKIRSTKLEDSAMYFCASNKRQSTYEQYFGPGTRLTVT.

The chain recombines TRBV5-1 with TRBJ1-2; a weak D match, TRBD1 (5 bases). CDR1 and CDR2 from the germline V gene are SGHRS and YFSETQ. V dropped 1 base and J dropped 3 bases, with 7 bases sitting between them. The CDR3 totals 13 residues. CDR3 bases: TGCGCCAGCAGCTTGAGCAGGGACTATGGCTACACCTTC. This sequence encodes CASSLSRDYGYTF.

This clone was detected only a few times. The chain uses TRBV30 and TRBJ1-4, with TRBD1 matching over 7 bases. V shed 2 bases, J shed 5 bases, and the junction held 2 bases outside the gene matches. Per the germline V gene, CDR1 is GTSNPN and CDR2 is SVGIG (reference sequence). CDR3 length: 13 amino acids. The CDR3 bases are TGTGCCTGGAGTCGAGGGGGCAATGAAAAACTGTTTTTT. Translation gives CAWSRGGNEKLFF.

The chain links TRBV7-2 to TRBJ1-1, with D tentatively TRBD1 (6 bases). This CDR3 region has 14 residues. Germline loops: CDR1 SGHTA, CDR2 FQGNSA. V lost 0 bases, J lost 6 bases, and 11 bases lay in between. The CDR3 region is CASSLAGGGAEAFF. The CDR3 DNA is TGTGCCAGCAGCTTAGCAGGGGGGGGTGCTGAAGCTTTCTTT.

The chain uses TRBV15 and TRBJ2-7; maybe TRBD1 (5 bases). Between the trimmed V and J ends, which lost 5 bases and 2 bases, there was a span of 10 bases. The CDR3 is 13 amino acids. Germline-derived CDR1 and CDR2 are LNHNV and YYDKDF (reference sequence). CDR3 protein: CATSDSLAYEQYF. CDR3 DNA sequence: TGTGCCACCAGCGACAGCCTAGCCTACGAGCAGTACTTC. The full variable domain, rest sourced from reference TRBV15 and TRBJ2-7, is DAMVIQNPRYQVTQFGKPVTLSCSQTLNHNVMYWYQQKSSQAPKLLFHYYDKDFNNEADTPDNFQSRRPNTSFCFLDIRSPGLGDTAMYLCATSDSLAYEQYFGPGTRLTVT.

This chain connects TRBV12-5 to TRBJ2-1; TRBD1 aligns across 8 bases. The germline V gene has CDR1 LGHNT and CDR2 FRNRAP. Trimming removed 5 bases from V and 7 bases from J; junction bases left unmatched: 7. CDR3 length: 14 amino acids. In DNA, the CDR3 is TGTGCTAGTGGTCTCCTGACAGGGGCGAATGAGCAGTTCTTC. Its translation: CASGLLTGANEQFF.

In DNA, the CDR3 is TGCGCCTCCCGGGGCGGGGTGACAGATACGCAGTATTTT. Translating gives CASRGGVTDTQYF. This chain links TRBV5-1 with TRBJ2-3, with D perhaps matching TRBD2 (6 bases). Trimming took off 10 bases at V and 3 bases at J, with 15 bases between the two ends. The CDR3 has 13 amino acids. The germline V gene has CDR1 SGHRS and CDR2 YFSETQ.

The chain joins TRBV11-2 to TRBJ1-6; TRBD1 might be the D (5 bases). This CDR3 has 14 amino acids. V lost 5 bases to trimming and J lost 10 bases, with 15 bases between them. Germline lookup yields CDR1 SGHAT and CDR2 FQNNGV. The CDR3 DNA follows: TGTGCCAGCAGCAAAACAGGAATTCGATCACCCCTCCACTTT. Protein product: CASSKTGIRSPLHF.

This chain uses TRBV29-1 with TRBJ2-3, with unresolved D. Germline CDR1 is SQVTM and CDR2 is ANQGSEA. Trimming cost V 4 bases and J 2 bases, with 7 bases left between them. The CDR3 is 12 residues long. The CDR3 reads CSVVATTDTQYF. The CDR3 DNA sequence: TGCAGCGTTGTCGCTACCACAGATACGCAGTATTTT.